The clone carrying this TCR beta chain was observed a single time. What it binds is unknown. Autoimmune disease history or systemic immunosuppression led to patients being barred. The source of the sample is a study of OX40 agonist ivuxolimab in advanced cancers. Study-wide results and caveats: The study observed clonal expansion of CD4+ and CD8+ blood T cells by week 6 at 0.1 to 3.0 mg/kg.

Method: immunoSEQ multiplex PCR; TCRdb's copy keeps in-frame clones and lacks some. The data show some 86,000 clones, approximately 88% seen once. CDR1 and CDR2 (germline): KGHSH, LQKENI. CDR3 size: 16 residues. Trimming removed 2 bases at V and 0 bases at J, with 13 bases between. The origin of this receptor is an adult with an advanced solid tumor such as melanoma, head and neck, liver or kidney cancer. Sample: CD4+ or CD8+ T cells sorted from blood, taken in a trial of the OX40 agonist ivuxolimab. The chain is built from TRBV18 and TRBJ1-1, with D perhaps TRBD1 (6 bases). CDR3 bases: TGTGCCAGCTCACCAGGGGCAGGGGCCCTGAACACTGAAGCTTTCTTT. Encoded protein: CASSPGAGALNTEAFF.